This T cell receptor (beta chain) was identified during a study of blood T cell repertoires in COVID-19. Profiled with immunoSEQ multiplex PCR; TCRdb holds only in-frame clones, not every one. Here the sample spans 200,000 to 300,000 clones, roughly 82% being singletons. What was sequenced was peripheral blood. The clonotype was recovered from a woman aged 70 to 79 with acute or convalescent COVID-19.

Here the CDR3 reads CASSLNPGGENTIYF. Here the CDR3 DNA reads TGTGCCAGCAGCTTAAATCCAGGGGGCGAAAACACCATATATTTT. The chain recombines TRBV7-9 with TRBJ1-3, with TRBD1 matching over 8 bases. J lost 6 bases, V lost 2 bases, and 6 bases had no gene match. This CDR3 comprises 15 residues. Germline CDR1 SEHNR, CDR2 FQNEAQ (reference sequence).